This TCR beta chain was documented in a study of CD8 T cells in ankylosing spondylitis. Making use of molecular barcodes, quantitative 5'-RACE generated TCR beta libraries. TCRdb used MiXCR to reprocess the 5' RACE reads, holding one entry per CDR3 protein. In the table there are 750,000 to 850,000 distinct CDR3 sequences, approximately 12% of which are singletons. From germline, CDR1 is DFQATT and CDR2 SNEGSKA (reference sequence). Trimming shortened V by 7 bases and J by 1 base, and 13 bases separated the two germline ends. The CDR3 extends over 13 amino acids. Points from the study as a whole: Clones tied to disease were said to be significantly enriched in matched ankylosing spondylitis synovial fluid. A number of the motif variants had already been described in reactive arthritis synovial fluid and blood. Characteristic of ankylosing spondylitis blood, it appeared, was a TCR beta motif comprising about eight highly homologous variants. CD8+ cells made up the disease-linked clones, which were relatively rare in peripheral blood.

This clonotype occurred many times. The antigen remains unidentified. This rearrangement joins TRBV20-1 to TRBJ1-1; unclear D gene. Sequenced input: blood, either unsorted or a sorted T cell fraction (not recorded which). This TCR was sampled from a male donor with ankylosing spondylitis. The CDR3 protein is CSVSPNSNTEAFF. CDR3 in DNA: TGCAGTGTCAGCCCTAACTCGAACACTGAAGCTTTCTTT.